The sequence of this T cell receptor beta chain was determined in a study of radiotherapy plus CTLA-4 blockade in lung cancer. Study in general: In less than 20% of patients, objective responses were seen; 25% to 40% had disease control. Study-wide points: It was early blood T cell clone dynamics, with interferon-beta, that reportedly best predicted response. Clones derived from tumor TCRs expanded in blood after radiotherapy plus ipilimumab.

Trimming took off 5 bases at V and 5 bases at J, with 9 bases between the two ends. Per the germline V gene, CDR1 is SGHNT and CDR2 is YENEEA. The CDR3 has 12 amino acids. Only in-frame clones appear in the TCRdb table, and some are missing; sequencing was by immunoSEQ multiplex PCR. The sample yields about 90,000 clones, roughly 78% seen once. As to this clone: Its antigen remains unknown.

The gene calls are TRBV11-3 and TRBJ1-1; a weak D match, TRBD1 (5 bases). The sequences come from peripheral blood, collected from a patient treated with radiotherapy plus ipilimumab. The clonotype comes from a human donor with non-small cell lung cancer that progressed on radiotherapy plus ipilimumab. This CDR3 reads CASSKGATEAFF. In nucleotides, the CDR3 is TGTGCCAGCAGCAAAGGGGCAACTGAAGCTTTCTTT. Drawing the rest from reference TRBV11-3 and TRBJ1-1, the complete variable domain is EAGVVQSPRYKIIEKKQPVAFWCNPISGHNTLYWYLQNLGQGPELLIRYENEEAVDDSQLPKDRFSAERLKGVDSTLKIQPAELGDSAVYLCASSKGATEAFFGQGTRLTVV.